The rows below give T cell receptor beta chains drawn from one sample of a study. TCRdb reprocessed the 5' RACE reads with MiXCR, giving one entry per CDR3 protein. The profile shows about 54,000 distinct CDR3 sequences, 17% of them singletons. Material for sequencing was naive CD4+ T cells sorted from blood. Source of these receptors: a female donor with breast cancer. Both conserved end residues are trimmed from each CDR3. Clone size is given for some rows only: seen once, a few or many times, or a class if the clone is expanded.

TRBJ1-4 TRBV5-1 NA AGSPTPTNEKLL
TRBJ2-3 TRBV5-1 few ASSPSPGTRGDTQY
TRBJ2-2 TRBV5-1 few ASSLEQGSTGELF
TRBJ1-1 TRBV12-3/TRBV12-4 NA ASSLMTEAF
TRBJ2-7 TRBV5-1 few ASTKYTGAEQY
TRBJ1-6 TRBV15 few ATSRSYQGTYNSPLH
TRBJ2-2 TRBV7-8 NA ASSQDGLYTGELF
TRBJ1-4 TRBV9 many ASSPQRGQEKLF
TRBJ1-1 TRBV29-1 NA SSWDRGSTEAF
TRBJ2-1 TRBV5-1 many ASSEQGADYNEQF
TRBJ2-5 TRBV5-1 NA ASKPRTEQETQY
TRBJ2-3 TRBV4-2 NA ASSQVSGRLAGGTDTQY
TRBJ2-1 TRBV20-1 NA SAPPGGCNEQF
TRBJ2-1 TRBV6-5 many ASWGGGAGDNEQF
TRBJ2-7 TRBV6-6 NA ASSYNRGYEQY
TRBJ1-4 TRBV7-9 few ASSPGRVEEKLF
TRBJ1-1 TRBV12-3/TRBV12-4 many ASSQGQGRGVTEAF
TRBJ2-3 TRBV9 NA ASRDGGTNTQY
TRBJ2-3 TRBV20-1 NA SAPPSGGGTDTQY
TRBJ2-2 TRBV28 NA ASLQAQTGELF
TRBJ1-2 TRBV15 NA ATSRQGAGGYT
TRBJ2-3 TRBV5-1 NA ASSLTGLTDTQY
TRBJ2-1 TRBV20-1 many SARGEAPQGNEQF
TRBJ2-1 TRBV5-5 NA ASSPSWGPSYNEQF
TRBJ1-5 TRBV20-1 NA SAREGQGSQPQH
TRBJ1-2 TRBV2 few ASRDRSYGYT
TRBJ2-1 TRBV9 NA ASSAGRKQF
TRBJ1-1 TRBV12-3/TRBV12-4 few ASSNNGHLNTEAF
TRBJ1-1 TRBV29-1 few SSPYWELEAF
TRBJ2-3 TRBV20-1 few SAREPSGRLPDTQY
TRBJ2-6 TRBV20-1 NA RARGAGVWANVLT
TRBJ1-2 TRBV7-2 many ASSLARAYGYT
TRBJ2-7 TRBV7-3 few ASSLGTSEKV
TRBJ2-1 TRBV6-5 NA ASSPQAGGEQF
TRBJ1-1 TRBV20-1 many SASRQVATEAF
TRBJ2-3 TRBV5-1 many ASSFSGTDTQY
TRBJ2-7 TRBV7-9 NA ASSLTGVSEQY